Reported below is one T cell receptor beta chain. Its antigen is not identified. These data belong to a study of cytomegalovirus exposure and HLA in healthy donors. Broader study findings: A later analysis by the authors found several of the most significant clusters apparently linked to common viral pathogens. Accurate HLA-A and HLA-B prediction from TCR beta sequences was reported for most subjects. CMV serostatus was the sole immune exposure data available.

Germline-derived CDR1 and CDR2 are SGHDN and FVKESK. The CDR3 extends over 13 amino acids. The V end was cut by 1 base, the J end by 4 bases, with 7 bases between. The study ran its PCR with 60 Vbeta and 13 Jbeta primers. TCRdb's copy holds only in-frame clones and misses some; the assay was immunoSEQ multiplex PCR. The sample includes about 150,000 clones, 82% of them seen just once. The sequence was obtained from a woman aged 45-65 years in good health and CMV-seropositive. V is TRBV14 and J is TRBJ1-1; D unresolved. Sequenced sample: PBMCs. As DNA, the CDR3 is TGTGCCAGCAGCCAAGGCGGGATCACTGAAGCTTTCTTT. This codes for CASSQGGITEAFF.